Sequencing of this T cell receptor beta chain was carried out in a study of OX40 agonist ivuxolimab in advanced cancers. This clone was seen a handful of times. The data were produced by immunoSEQ multiplex PCR, yet TCRdb's version contains in-frame clones alone and is incomplete. The sample consists of tens of thousands of clones, 81% of them appearing once. The V gene's germline CDR1 is SGHDT and CDR2 YYEEEE. V lost 2 bases, J lost 5 bases, and 16 bases lay in between. The CDR3 has 15 residues. The source was CD4+ or CD8+ T cells sorted from blood, collected in a trial of the OX40 agonist ivuxolimab. The clonotype was recovered from an adult with an advanced solid tumor such as melanoma, head and neck, liver or kidney cancer. This chain links TRBV5-6 with TRBJ2-5; perhaps D is TRBD1 or TRBD2 (6 bases each). CDR3: CASSFRILGGETQYF. The CDR3 DNA reads TGTGCCAGCAGCTTCCGAATACTAGGGGGGGAGACCCAGTACTTC. Supplemented by reference TRBV5-6 and TRBJ2-5, the full variable domain reads DAGVTQSPTHLIKTRGQQVTLRCSPKSGHDTVSWYQQALGQGPQFIFQYYEEEERQRGNFPDRFSGHQFPNYSSELNVNALLLGDSALYLCASSFRILGGETQYFGPGTRLLVL.